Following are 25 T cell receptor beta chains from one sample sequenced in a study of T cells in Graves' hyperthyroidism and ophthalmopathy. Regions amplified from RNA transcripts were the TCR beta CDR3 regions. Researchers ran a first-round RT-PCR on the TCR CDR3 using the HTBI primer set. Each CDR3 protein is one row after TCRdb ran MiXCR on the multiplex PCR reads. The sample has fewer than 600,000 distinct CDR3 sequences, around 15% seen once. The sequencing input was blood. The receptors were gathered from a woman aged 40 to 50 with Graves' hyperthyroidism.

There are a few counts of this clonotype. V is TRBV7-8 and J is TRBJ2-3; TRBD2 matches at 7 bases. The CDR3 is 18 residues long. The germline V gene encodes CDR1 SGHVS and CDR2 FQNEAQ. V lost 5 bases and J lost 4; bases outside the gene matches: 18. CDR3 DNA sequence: TGTGCCAGCAGCCAAGCTCCCCCCCCCGGACTAGGGGCAGATACGCAGTATTTT. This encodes CASSQAPPPGLGADTQYF.

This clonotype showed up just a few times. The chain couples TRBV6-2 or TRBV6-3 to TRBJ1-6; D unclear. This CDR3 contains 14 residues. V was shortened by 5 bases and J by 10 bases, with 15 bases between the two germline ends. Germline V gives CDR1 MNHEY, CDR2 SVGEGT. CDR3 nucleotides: TGTGCCAGCAGTGACCCGGTCGGGAGCTCACCCCTCCACTTT. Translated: CASSDPVGSSPLHF.

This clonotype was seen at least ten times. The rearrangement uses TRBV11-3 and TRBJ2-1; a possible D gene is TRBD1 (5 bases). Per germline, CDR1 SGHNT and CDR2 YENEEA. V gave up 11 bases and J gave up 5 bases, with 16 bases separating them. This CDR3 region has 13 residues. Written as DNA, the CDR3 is TGTGCCGCCTCGGGTAAGGGGAACAATGAGCAGTTCTTC. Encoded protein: CAASGKGNNEQFF.

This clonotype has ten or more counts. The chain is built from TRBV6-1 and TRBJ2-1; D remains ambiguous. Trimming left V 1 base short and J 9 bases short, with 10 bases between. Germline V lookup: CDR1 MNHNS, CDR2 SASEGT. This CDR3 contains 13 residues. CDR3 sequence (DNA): TGTGCCAGCAGTGAAGAAGGGTGGGGTGAGCAGTTCTTC. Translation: CASSEEGWGEQFF.

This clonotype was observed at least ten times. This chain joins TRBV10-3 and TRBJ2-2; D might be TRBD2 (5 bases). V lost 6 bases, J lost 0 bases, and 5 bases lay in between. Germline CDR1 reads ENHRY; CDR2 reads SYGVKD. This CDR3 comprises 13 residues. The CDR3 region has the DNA TGTGCCATCAGCGGGACGAACACCGGGGAGCTGTTTTTT. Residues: CAISGTNTGELFF.

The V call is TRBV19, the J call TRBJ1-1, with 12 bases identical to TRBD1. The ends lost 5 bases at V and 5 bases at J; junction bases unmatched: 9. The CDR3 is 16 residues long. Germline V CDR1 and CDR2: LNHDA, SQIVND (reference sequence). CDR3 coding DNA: TGTGCCAGTAGTGACCGGGACAGGGGGCGCAGAACTGAAGCTTTCTTT. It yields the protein CASSDRDRGRRTEAFF.

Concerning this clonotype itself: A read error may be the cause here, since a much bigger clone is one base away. CDR3 sequence (DNA): TGTGCCGGCAGCGACATGGGGAACACTGAAGCTTTCTTT. Residues: CAGSDMGNTEAFF. The J gene is TRBJ1-1, the V gene TRBV3-1, with D unresolved. Germline loops: CDR1 LGHDT, CDR2 YNNKEL (reference sequence). CDR3 length: 13 residues.

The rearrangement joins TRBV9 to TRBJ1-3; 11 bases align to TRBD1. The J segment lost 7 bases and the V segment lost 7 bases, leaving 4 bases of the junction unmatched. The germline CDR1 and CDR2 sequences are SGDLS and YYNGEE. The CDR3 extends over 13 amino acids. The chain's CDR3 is CASGRTGGNTIYF. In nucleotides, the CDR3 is TGTGCCAGCGGCAGGACAGGGGGCAACACCATATATTTT.

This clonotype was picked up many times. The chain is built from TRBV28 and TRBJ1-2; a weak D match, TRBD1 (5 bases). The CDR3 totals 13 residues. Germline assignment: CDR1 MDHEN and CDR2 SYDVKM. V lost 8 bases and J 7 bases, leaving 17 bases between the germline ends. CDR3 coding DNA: TGTGCCAGCCAATTAGCCTCAGGGTTTGGCTACACCTTC. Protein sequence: CASQLASGFGYTF.

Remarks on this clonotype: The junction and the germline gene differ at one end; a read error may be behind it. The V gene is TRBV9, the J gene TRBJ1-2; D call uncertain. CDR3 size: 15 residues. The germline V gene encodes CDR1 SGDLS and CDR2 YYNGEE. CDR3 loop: CANSLQLDPYYGYTF. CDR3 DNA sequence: TGTGCCAACAGCCTACAGCTGGACCCATACTATGGCTACACCTTC.

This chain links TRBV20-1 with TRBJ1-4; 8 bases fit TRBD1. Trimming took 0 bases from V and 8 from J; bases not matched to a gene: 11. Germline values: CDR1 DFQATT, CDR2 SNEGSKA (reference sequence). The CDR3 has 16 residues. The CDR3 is CSARDPGQGGGEKLFF. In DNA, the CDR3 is TGCAGTGCTAGAGATCCAGGACAGGGCGGAGGAGAAAAACTGTTTTTT.

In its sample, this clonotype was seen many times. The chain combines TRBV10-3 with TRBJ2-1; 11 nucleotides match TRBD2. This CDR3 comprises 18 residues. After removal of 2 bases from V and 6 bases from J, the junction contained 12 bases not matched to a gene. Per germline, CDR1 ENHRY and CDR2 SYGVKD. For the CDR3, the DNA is TGTGCCATCAGTGAGCCAGAACTAGCGGGAGAGTCGGTCAATGAGCAGTTCTTC. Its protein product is CAISEPELAGESVNEQFF.

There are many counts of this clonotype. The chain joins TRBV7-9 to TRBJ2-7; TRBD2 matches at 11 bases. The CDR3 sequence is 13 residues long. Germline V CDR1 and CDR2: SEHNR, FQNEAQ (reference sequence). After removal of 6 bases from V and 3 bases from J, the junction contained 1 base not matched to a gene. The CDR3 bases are TGTGCCAGCAGACTAGCGGGAGACTACGAGCAGTACTTC. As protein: CASRLAGDYEQYF.

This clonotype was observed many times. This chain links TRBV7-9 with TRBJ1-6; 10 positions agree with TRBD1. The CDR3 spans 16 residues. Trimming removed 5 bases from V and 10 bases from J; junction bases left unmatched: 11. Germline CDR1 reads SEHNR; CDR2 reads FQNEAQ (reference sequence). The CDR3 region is CASSLATGQGRSPLHF. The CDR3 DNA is TGTGCCAGCAGCCTGGCGACGGGACAGGGGAGATCACCCCTCCACTTT.

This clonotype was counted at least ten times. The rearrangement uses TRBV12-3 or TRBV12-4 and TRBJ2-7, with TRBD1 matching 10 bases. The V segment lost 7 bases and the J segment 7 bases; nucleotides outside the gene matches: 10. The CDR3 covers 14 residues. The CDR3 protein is CASTLPGQGREQYF. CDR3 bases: TGTGCCAGCACCCTACCGGGACAGGGGCGTGAGCAGTACTTC.

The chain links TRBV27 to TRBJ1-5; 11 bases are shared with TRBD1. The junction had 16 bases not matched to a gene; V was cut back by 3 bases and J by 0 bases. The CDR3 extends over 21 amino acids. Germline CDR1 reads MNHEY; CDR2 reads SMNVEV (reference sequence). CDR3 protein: CASSFRDRGEGGSYSNQPQHF. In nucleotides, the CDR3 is TGTGCCAGCAGTTTCCGGGACAGGGGGGAGGGGGGGTCTTATAGCAATCAGCCCCAGCATTTT.

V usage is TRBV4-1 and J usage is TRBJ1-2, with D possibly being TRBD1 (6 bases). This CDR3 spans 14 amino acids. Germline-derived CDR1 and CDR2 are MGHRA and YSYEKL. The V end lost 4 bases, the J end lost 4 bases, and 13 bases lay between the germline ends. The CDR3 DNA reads TGCGCCAGCAGCCTGGAAAGGACAGCCTATGGCTACACCTTC. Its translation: CASSLERTAYGYTF.

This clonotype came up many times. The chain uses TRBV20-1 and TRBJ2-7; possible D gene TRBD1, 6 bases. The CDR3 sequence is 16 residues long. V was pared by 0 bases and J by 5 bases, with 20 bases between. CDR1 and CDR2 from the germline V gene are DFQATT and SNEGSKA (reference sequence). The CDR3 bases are TGCAGTGCTAGAGACGGACAGAGGAACTTTCAGGACGAGCAGTACTTC. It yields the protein CSARDGQRNFQDEQYF.

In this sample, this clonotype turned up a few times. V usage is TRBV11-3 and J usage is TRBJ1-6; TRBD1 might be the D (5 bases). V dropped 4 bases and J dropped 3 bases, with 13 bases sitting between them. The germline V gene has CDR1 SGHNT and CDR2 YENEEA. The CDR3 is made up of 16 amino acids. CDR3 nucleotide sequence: TGTGCCAGCAGCTCCCAACAGGTATGCTATAATTCACCCCTCCACTTT. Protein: CASSSQQVCYNSPLHF. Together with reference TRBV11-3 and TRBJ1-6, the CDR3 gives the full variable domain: EAGVVQSPRYKIIEKKQPVAFWCNPISGHNTLYWYLQNLGQGPELLIRYENEEAVDDSQLPKDRFSAERLKGVDSTLKIQPAELGDSAVYLCASSSQQVCYNSPLHFGNGTRLTVT.

CDR3 sequence (DNA): TGCAGGAATTACCCCTCCCTGGGACAGAAATATGGCTACACCTTC. Translation gives CRNYPSLGQKYGYTF. This chain joins TRBV20-1 and TRBJ1-2; 7 bases line up with TRBD1. The CDR3 length is 15 residues. Per germline, CDR1 DFQATT and CDR2 SNEGSKA (reference sequence).

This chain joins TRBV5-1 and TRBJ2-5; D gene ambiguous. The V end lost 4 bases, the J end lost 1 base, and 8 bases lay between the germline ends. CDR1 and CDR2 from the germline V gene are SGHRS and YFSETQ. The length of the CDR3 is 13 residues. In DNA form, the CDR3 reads TGCGCCAGCAGCCAAGCATCCCAAGAGACCCAGTACTTC. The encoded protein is CASSQASQETQYF.

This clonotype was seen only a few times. CDR3 in DNA: TGTGCCAGTAGTATAGGTGGAGCAGGTCGGTCTGTTCAGCCCCAGCATTTT. Translating gives CASSIGGAGRSVQPQHF. The chain carries TRBV19 and TRBJ1-5, with D uncertain. This CDR3 region has 17 residues. V dropped 1 base and J dropped 6 bases, with 19 bases sitting between them. Germline lookup yields CDR1 LNHDA and CDR2 SQIVND (reference sequence).

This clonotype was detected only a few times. The CDR3 DNA is TGTGCCAGCAGTTTAGGGACTAGCGGGAGCCCGAACACCGGGGAGCTGTTTTTT. Its protein is CASSLGTSGSPNTGELFF. The chain carries TRBV28 and TRBJ2-2, with 14 bases fitting TRBD2. Germline V lookup: CDR1 MDHEN, CDR2 SYDVKM. With 2 bases clipped from V and 0 bases from J, the junction kept 2 bases outside the gene matches. The CDR3 runs 18 residues.

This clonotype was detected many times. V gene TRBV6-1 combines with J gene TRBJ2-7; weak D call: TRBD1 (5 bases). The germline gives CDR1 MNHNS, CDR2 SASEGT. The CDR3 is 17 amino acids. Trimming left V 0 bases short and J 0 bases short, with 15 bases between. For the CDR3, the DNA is TGTGCCAGCAGTGAAGCGCTAGGGGCAGCCAGCTCCTACGAGCAGTACTTC. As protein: CASSEALGAASSYEQYF.

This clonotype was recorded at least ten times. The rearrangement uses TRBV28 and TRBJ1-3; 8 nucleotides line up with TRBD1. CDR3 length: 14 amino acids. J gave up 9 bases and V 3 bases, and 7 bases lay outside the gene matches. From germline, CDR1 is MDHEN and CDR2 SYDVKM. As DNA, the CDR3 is TGTGCCAGCAGTTTTACAGGGGGGATGAGCACCATATATTTT. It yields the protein CASSFTGGMSTIYF. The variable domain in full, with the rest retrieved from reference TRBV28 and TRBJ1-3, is DVKVTQSSRYLVKRTGEKVFLECVQDMDHENMFWYRQDPGLGLRLIYFSYDVKMKEKGDIPEGYSVSREKKERFSLILESASTNQTSMYLCASSFTGGMSTIYFGEGSWLTVV.